This T cell receptor (beta chain) stems from a study of blood T cell repertoires in COVID-19. About the study: The United States, Italy and Spain supplied acute and convalescent COVID-19 samples.

In the source study's methods: Nucleated cell counts were estimated from reference gene primer amplification. Measured with immunoSEQ multiplex PCR; TCRdb has only the in-frame clones, and not every one. Clone size and V and J calls were adopted from that table, with D and trimming inferred from the DNA. The table lists 200,000 to 250,000 clones, roughly 82% of them singletons, with under 1.5% in the top ten. Trimming pared 5 bases from V and 1 base from J, leaving 14 bases between. Germline CDR1 MGHRA, CDR2 YSYEKL. The CDR3 is 15 residues long. This TCR derives from a woman in her thirties or forties who had recovered from COVID-19. This chain uses TRBV4-1 with TRBJ2-5; no firm D call. The sequenced material came from peripheral blood. The CDR3 loop is CASSSNQDIQETQYF. CDR3 coding DNA: TGCGCCAGCAGCTCAAATCAGGATATCCAAGAGACCCAGTACTTC.